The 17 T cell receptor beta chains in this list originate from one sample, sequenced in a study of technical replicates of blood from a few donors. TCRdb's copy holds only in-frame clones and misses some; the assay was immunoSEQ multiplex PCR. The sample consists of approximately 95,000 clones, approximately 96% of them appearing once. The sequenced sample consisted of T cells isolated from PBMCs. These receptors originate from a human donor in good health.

As DNA, the CDR3 is TGTGCCAGCAGCTTACCCCCTAGCATAGAGACCCAGTACTTC. It is translated as CASSLPPSIETQYF. This chain connects TRBV7-9 to TRBJ2-5; possible D gene TRBD2, 5 bases. The V gene's germline CDR1 is SEHNR and CDR2 FQNEAQ (reference sequence). The CDR3 runs 14 residues. With 2 bases removed from V and 4 bases from J, the gap between germline ends came to 11 bases.

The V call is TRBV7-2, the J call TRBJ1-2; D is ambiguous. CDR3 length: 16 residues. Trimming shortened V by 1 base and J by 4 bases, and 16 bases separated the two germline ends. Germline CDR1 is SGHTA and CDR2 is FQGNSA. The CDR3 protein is CASSLGSVSAFYGYTF. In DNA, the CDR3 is TGTGCCAGCAGCTTAGGCAGTGTCTCCGCTTTCTATGGCTACACCTTC.

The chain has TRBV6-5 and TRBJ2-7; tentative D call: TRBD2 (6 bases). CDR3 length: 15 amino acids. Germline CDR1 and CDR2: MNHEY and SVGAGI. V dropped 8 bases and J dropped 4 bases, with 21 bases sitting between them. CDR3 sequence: CASRLDRSGAYEQYF. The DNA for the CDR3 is TGTGCCAGCCGGCTCGACCGTAGCGGAGCTTACGAGCAGTACTTC.

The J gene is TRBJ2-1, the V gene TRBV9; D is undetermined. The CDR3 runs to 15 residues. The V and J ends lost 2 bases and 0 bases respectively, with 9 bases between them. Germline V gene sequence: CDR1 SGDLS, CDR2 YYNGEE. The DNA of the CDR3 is TGTGCCAGCAGCGTTCAGGTGAGCTCCTACAATGAGCAGTTCTTC. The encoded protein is CASSVQVSSYNEQFF.

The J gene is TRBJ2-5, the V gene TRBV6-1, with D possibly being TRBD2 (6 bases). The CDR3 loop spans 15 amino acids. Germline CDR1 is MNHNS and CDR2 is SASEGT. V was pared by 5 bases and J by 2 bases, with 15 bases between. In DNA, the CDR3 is TGTGCCAGCAGTACTTTCCTAGCGCAACAAGAGACCCAGTACTTC. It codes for CASSTFLAQQETQYF.

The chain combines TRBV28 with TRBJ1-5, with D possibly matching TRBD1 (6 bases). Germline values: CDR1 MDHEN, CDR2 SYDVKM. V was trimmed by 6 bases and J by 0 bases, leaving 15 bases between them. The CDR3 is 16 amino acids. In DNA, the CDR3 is TGTGCCAGCAGCCGCAAACAGGGATATAGCAATCAGCCCCAGCATTTT. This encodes CASSRKQGYSNQPQHF.

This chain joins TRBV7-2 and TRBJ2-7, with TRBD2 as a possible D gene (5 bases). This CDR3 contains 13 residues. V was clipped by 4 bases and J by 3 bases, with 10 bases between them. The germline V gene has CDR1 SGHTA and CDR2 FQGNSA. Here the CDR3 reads CASSYGLNYEQYF. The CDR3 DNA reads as TGTGCCAGCAGCTATGGACTGAACTACGAGCAGTACTTC.

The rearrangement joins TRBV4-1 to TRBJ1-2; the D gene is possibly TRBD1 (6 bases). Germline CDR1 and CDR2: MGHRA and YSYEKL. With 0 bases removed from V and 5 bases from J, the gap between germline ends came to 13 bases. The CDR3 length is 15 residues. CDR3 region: CASSQDGGEWYGYTF. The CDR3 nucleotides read TGCGCCAGCAGCCAAGATGGGGGCGAGTGGTATGGCTACACCTTC.

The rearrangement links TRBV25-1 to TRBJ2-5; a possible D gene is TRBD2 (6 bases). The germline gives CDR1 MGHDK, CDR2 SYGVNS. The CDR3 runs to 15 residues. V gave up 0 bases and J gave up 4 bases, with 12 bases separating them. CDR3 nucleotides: TGTGCCAGCAGTGAATATGGGGGAGGTGGAGAGACCCAGTACTTC. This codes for CASSEYGGGGETQYF.

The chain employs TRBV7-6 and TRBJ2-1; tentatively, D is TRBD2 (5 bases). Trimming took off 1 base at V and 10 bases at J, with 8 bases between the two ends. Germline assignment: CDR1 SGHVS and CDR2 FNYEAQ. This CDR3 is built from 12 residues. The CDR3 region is CASSLVPGEQFF. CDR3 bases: TGTGCCAGCAGCTTAGTTCCGGGAGAGCAGTTCTTC.

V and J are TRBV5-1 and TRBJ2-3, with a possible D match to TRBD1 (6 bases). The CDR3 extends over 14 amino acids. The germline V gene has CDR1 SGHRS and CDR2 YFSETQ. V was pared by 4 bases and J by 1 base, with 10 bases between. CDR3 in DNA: TGCGCCAGCAGCCTCTCAGGGGGCACAGATACGCAGTATTTT. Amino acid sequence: CASSLSGGTDTQYF.

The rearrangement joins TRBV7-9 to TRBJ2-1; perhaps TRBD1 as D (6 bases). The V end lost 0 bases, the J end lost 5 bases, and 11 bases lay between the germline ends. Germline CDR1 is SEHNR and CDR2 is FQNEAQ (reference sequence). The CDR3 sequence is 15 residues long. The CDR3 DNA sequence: TGTGCCAGCAGCTTAGCACAGGGCACCAACAATGAGCAGTTCTTC. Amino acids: CASSLAQGTNNEQFF.

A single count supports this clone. The DNA for the CDR3 is TGTGCCAGTAGTATCGAACTAGCGGGAGCCGGGGAGACCCAGTACTTC. Its translation: CASSIELAGAGETQYF. The rearrangement links TRBV19 to TRBJ2-5; 11 bases are shared with TRBD2. Trimming removed 3 bases from V and 5 bases from J; junction bases left unmatched: 8. Germline V gives CDR1 LNHDA, CDR2 SQIVND (reference sequence). This CDR3 is 16 amino acids long.

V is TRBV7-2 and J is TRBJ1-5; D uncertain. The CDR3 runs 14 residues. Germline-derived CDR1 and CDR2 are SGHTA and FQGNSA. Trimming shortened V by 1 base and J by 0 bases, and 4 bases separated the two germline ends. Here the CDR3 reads CASSLVNSNQPQHF. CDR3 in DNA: TGTGCCAGCAGCTTAGTTAATAGCAATCAGCCCCAGCATTTT.

This CDR3 is CASSLGDSLYGYTF. DNA of the CDR3: TGCGCCAGCAGCTTGGGGGACAGCCTCTATGGCTACACCTTC. The J gene is TRBJ1-2, the V gene TRBV5-1, with 7 bases fitting TRBD1. Trimming cost V 0 bases and J 4 bases; bases outside gene matches: 3. The CDR3 totals 14 residues. Germline CDR1 and CDR2: SGHRS and YFSETQ.

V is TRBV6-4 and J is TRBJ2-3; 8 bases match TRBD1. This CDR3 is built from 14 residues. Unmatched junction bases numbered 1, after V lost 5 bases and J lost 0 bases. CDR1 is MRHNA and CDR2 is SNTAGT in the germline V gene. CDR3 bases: TGTGCCAGCAGTCGGGACAGGAGCACAGATACGCAGTATTTT. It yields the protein CASSRDRSTDTQYF.

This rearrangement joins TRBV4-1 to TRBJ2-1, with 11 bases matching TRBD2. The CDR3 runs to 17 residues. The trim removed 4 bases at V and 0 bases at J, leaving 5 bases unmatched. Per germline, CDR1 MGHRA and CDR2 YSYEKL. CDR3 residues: CASSRASGRNSYNEQFF. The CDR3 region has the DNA TGCGCCAGCAGCCGGGCTAGCGGGAGGAACTCCTACAATGAGCAGTTCTTC.